The 32 T cell receptor beta chains below all came from one sample that was sequenced in a study of blood T cell repertoires in COVID-19. Assay: immunoSEQ multiplex PCR; the TCRdb copy retains only in-frame clones and omits some. This table holds roughly 72,000 clones, under 90% found once. Sample: peripheral blood. These receptors came from a man in his 70s who had recovered from COVID-19.

The chain has TRBV6-5 and TRBJ1-4, with D maybe TRBD1 (5 bases). The CDR3 spans 15 residues. Germline CDR1 and CDR2: MNHEY and SVGAGI. Trimming shortened V by 5 bases and J by 5 bases, and 15 bases separated the two germline ends. The CDR3 region has the DNA TGTGCCAGCAGTCGGGCGGGGGAAATCAATGAAAAACTGTTTTTT. Translated: CASSRAGEINEKLFF.

The chain carries TRBV7-3 and TRBJ1-2; 7 nucleotides match TRBD1. The V gene end was trimmed by 5 bases and the J gene end by 8 bases; junction bases not matched to a gene: 11. Germline CDR1 and CDR2: SGHTA and FQGTGA. The CDR3 is made up of 14 amino acids. In nucleotides, the CDR3 is TGTGCCAGCAGCCCACAGGGGACGTTAGGAGGCTACACCTTC. This gives the protein CASSPQGTLGGYTF. Based on the CDR3 plus reference TRBV7-3 and TRBJ1-2, the full variable domain is GAGVSQTPSNKVTEKGKYVELRCDPISGHTALYWYRQSLGQGPEFLIYFQGTGAADDSGLPNDRFFAVRPEGSVSTLKIQRTERGDSAVYLCASSPQGTLGGYTFGSGTRLTVV.

This clone was counted between two and nine times. The chain links TRBV2 to TRBJ1-5; TRBD1 might be the D (5 bases). Germline assignment: CDR1 SNHLY and CDR2 FYNNEI. The CDR3 totals 14 residues. Trimming removed 6 bases from V and 0 bases from J, with 9 bases in between. The CDR3 spells CASSADSSNQPQHF. The DNA of the CDR3 is TGTGCCAGCAGCGCAGACAGTAGCAATCAGCCCCAGCATTTT.

The CDR3 is CASSLTGSTDTQYF. The CDR3 region has the DNA TGTGCCAGCAGCCTGACAGGTAGCACAGATACGCAGTATTTT. The chain carries TRBV7-9 and TRBJ2-3, with D possibly being TRBD1 (6 bases). Looked up from germline, CDR1 is SEHNR and CDR2 is FQNEAQ (reference sequence). Trimming took 5 bases from V and 0 from J, leaving 9 bases between them. CDR3 length: 14 residues.

The chain employs TRBV2 and TRBJ2-7; 7 nucleotides agree with TRBD2. The ends lost 4 bases at V and 4 bases at J; junction bases unmatched: 10. The CDR3 length is 15 residues. In germline, CDR1 is SNHLY, CDR2 FYNNEI. The CDR3 sequence is CASSGPAGARYEQYF. In DNA form, the CDR3 reads TGTGCCAGCAGTGGCCCTGCGGGAGCGAGGTACGAGCAGTACTTC.

The genes are TRBV7-9 and TRBJ2-2, with 8 bases matching TRBD2. After removal of 5 bases from V and 5 bases from J, the junction contained 19 bases not matched to a gene. There are 19 residues in the CDR3. Germline CDR1 and CDR2: SEHNR and FQNEAQ (reference sequence). CDR3 DNA: TGTGCCAGCAGCCCCGCAGGGAGGAGCGGGAGTGGGAAGACCGGGGAGCTGTTTTTT. Amino acid sequence: CASSPAGRSGSGKTGELFF.

The chain couples TRBV5-4 to TRBJ2-1; D may be TRBD2 (6 bases). The CDR3 sequence is 14 residues long. Trimming took 6 bases from V and 4 from J, leaving 14 bases between them. CDR1 is SGHNT, CDR2 YYREEE, per germline (reference sequence). CDR3 amino acids: CASTISGRYNEQFF. CDR3 in DNA: TGTGCCAGCACTATTAGCGGACGGTACAATGAGCAGTTCTTC. Variable domain in full (rest from reference TRBV5-4 and TRBJ2-1): ETGVTQSPTHLIKTRGQQVTLRCSSQSGHNTVSWYQQALGQGPQFIFQYYREEENGRGNFPPRFSGLQFPNYSSELNVNALELDDSALYLCASTISGRYNEQFFGPGTRLTVL.

The gene calls are TRBV6-6 and TRBJ2-3, with 9 bases that match TRBD2. V shed 6 bases, J shed 3 bases, and the junction held 10 bases outside the gene matches. CDR1 and CDR2 (germline): MNHNY, SVGAGI (reference sequence). The CDR3 runs to 16 residues. CDR3 protein: CASRTRSGRGTDTQYF. CDR3 in DNA: TGTGCCAGCAGGACCCGTAGCGGGAGAGGGACAGATACGCAGTATTTT.

The chain carries TRBV9 and TRBJ2-3; possibly TRBD2 for D (7 bases). CDR1 SGDLS and CDR2 YYNGEE come from the germline V gene. Trimming stripped 4 bases from V and 4 bases from J, with 19 bases between. This CDR3 spans 16 amino acids. The CDR3 DNA follows: TGTGCCAGCAGCTCTGATTTGGGGGGGCCCTCAGATACGCAGTATTTT. This gives the protein CASSSDLGGPSDTQYF.

V is TRBV18 and J is TRBJ2-2; a weak D match, TRBD2 (6 bases). The length of the CDR3 is 14 residues. Germline-derived CDR1 and CDR2 are KGHSH and LQKENI. V lost 9 bases and J lost 6, with 17 bases in between. CDR3 sequence (DNA): TGTGCCAGTACCCCTACGCGGGATTCCGGGGAGCTGTTTTTT. It specifies CASTPTRDSGELFF.

This clone showed up many times. The chain has TRBV4-3 and TRBJ2-2; 10 nucleotides agree with TRBD1. CDR1 is LGHNA and CDR2 is YSLEER in the germline V gene. The CDR3 consists of 15 residues. The junction had 2 bases not matched to a gene; V was cut back by 4 bases and J by 3 bases. Written as DNA, the CDR3 is TGCGCCAGCAGCCCAGGGACAGGGGACACCGGGGAGCTGTTTTTT. This encodes CASSPGTGDTGELFF.

The rearrangement joins TRBV19 to TRBJ2-3, with D possibly matching TRBD1 (5 bases). Between the trimmed V and J ends, which lost 3 bases and 6 bases, there was a span of 13 bases. The CDR3 loop spans 14 amino acids. Germline assignment: CDR1 LNHDA and CDR2 SQIVND (reference sequence). The CDR3 loop is CASSMEHQGDTQYF. The CDR3 DNA reads as TGTGCCAGTAGTATGGAACATCAGGGTGATACGCAGTATTTT.

The gene calls are TRBV27 and TRBJ2-1, with D tentatively TRBD2 (5 bases). Trimming removed 4 bases from V and 4 bases from J, with 8 bases in between. Germline values: CDR1 MNHEY, CDR2 SMNVEV (reference sequence). CDR3 size: 13 residues. CDR3 amino acids: CASSSTTYNEQFF. DNA for the CDR3: TGTGCCAGCAGTTCGACTACATACAATGAGCAGTTCTTC.

This clone appeared a single time. The rearrangement uses TRBV6-5 and TRBJ1-1; perhaps TRBD1 as D (6 bases). The CDR3 is 15 amino acids. Trimming took 0 bases from V and 4 from J, leaving 12 bases between them. The germline CDR1 and CDR2 sequences are MNHEY and SVGAGI. CDR3 coding DNA: TGTGCCAGCAGTTACTCGATGCAGGGGTCCACTGAAGCTTTCTTT. Its translation: CASSYSMQGSTEAFF.

This chain connects TRBV4-1 to TRBJ1-1; TRBD1 matches at 8 bases. The CDR3 length is 15 residues. Trimming took 3 bases from V and 0 from J; bases not matched to a gene: 3. The germline V gene has CDR1 MGHRA and CDR2 YSYEKL. CDR3 coding DNA: TGCGCCAGCAGCCAGGGGGGACAGGTGAACACTGAAGCTTTCTTT. It encodes CASSQGGQVNTEAFF.

This sequence joins TRBV7-9 and TRBJ2-7; TRBD2 aligns across 10 bases. This CDR3 is built from 17 residues. Germline V lookup: CDR1 SEHNR, CDR2 FQNEAQ (reference sequence). J gave up 2 bases and V 4 bases, and 11 bases lay outside the gene matches. Here the CDR3 DNA reads TGTGCCAGCAGCTCTATCCCAGGGACTAGCGAAACCTACGAGCAGTACTTC. Translating gives CASSSIPGTSETYEQYF.

J is TRBJ1-2 and V is TRBV5-8; a possible D gene is TRBD1 (5 bases). This CDR3 spans 14 amino acids. V lost 0 bases and J 2 bases, leaving 8 bases between the germline ends. Per germline, CDR1 SGHTS and CDR2 YDEGEE. CDR3 nucleotides: TGTGCCAGCAGCTTGGGGACACTGAACTATGGCTACACCTTC. This gives the protein CASSLGTLNYGYTF.

In its sample, this clone was seen once. The V gene is TRBV19, the J gene TRBJ2-3; TRBD1 matches 7 bases. CDR1 and CDR2 (germline): LNHDA, SQIVND (reference sequence). The CDR3 is made up of 16 amino acids. J gave up 3 bases and V 6 bases, and 12 bases lay outside the gene matches. CDR3 sequence reads: CASRRGTGDGTDTQYF. The CDR3 DNA reads as TGTGCCAGTAGACGGGGCACAGGGGATGGGACAGATACGCAGTATTTT.

CDR3 sequence: CASSFEQGTYEQYF. DNA for the CDR3: TGTGCCAGCAGTTTTGAGCAGGGCACCTACGAGCAGTACTTC. The J gene is TRBJ2-7, the V gene TRBV28, with D possibly TRBD1 on 5 matching bases. Germline V gives CDR1 MDHEN, CDR2 SYDVKM. The length of the CDR3 is 14 residues. V lost 3 bases and J lost 2, with 11 bases in between.

This clone showed up just once. This sequence joins TRBV12-5 and TRBJ2-5; perhaps TRBD1 as D (5 bases). Germline loops: CDR1 LGHNT, CDR2 FRNRAP. The germline V and J ends were trimmed by 3 bases and 7 bases, with 18 bases remaining between them. The length of the CDR3 is 15 residues. The CDR3: CASGLGQGGEVTQYF. CDR3 DNA sequence: TGTGCTAGTGGTTTAGGGCAGGGCGGTGAAGTGACCCAGTACTTC.

This chain joins TRBV5-6 and TRBJ1-6; the D is unclear. Germline values: CDR1 SGHDT, CDR2 YYEEEE. The CDR3 extends over 15 amino acids. Trimming took 4 bases from V and 0 from J, leaving 8 bases between them. In DNA, the CDR3 is TGTGCCAGCAGCGAGATAAGCTCCTATAATTCACCCCTCCACTTT. This translates into CASSEISSYNSPLHF.

The chain recombines TRBV29-1 with TRBJ2-7, with 7 bases fitting TRBD1. Trimming removed 4 bases from V and 0 bases from J; junction bases left unmatched: 6. Germline loops: CDR1 SQVTM, CDR2 ANQGSEA. This CDR3 region has 14 residues. The CDR3 bases are TGCAGCGTTGGTGAAGGGACAGACTCCTACGAGCAGTACTTC. Amino acid sequence: CSVGEGTDSYEQYF.

This clone was seen a few times. V usage is TRBV10-1 and J usage is TRBJ2-5; 9 bases agree with TRBD1. The CDR3 spans 15 residues. CDR1 and CDR2 (germline): WNHNN, SYGVQD (reference sequence). V was clipped by 5 bases and J by 4 bases; unmatched bases: 8. The CDR3 protein is CASSPAGTGRETQYF. The CDR3 bases are TGCGCCAGCAGTCCTGCCGGGACAGGGCGAGAGACCCAGTACTTC.

The CDR3 sequence: CASSPNPGTGWQEQFF. The CDR3 DNA sequence: TGTGCCAGCAGCCCAAACCCCGGGACAGGGTGGCAGGAGCAGTTCTTC. The chain has TRBV7-3 and TRBJ2-1; TRBD1 agrees at 9 bases. V was clipped by 5 bases and J by 10 bases; unmatched bases: 15. CDR3 size: 16 residues. Germline CDR1 SGHTA, CDR2 FQGTGA.

The rearrangement joins TRBV18 to TRBJ2-2; D is possibly TRBD2 (5 bases). With 3 bases removed from V and 1 base from J, the gap between germline ends came to 12 bases. The CDR3 loop spans 16 amino acids. The V gene's germline CDR1 is KGHSH and CDR2 LQKENI. The CDR3 sequence: CASSPIRTENTGELFF. The CDR3 DNA reads TGTGCCAGCTCACCTATTAGGACTGAGAACACCGGGGAGCTGTTTTTT.

This clone was picked up a small number of times. The J gene is TRBJ2-1, the V gene TRBV18; D ambiguous. Germline lookup yields CDR1 KGHSH and CDR2 LQKENI. The CDR3 is 11 amino acids. Trimming took off 3 bases at V and 9 bases at J, with 6 bases between the two ends. CDR3 nucleotides: TGTGCCAGCTCACCCGCCGGTGAGCAGTTCTTC. As protein: CASSPAGEQFF.

J is TRBJ1-4 and V is TRBV6-5; 8 positions match TRBD1. Germline V CDR1 and CDR2: MNHEY, SVGAGI. The V segment lost 4 bases and the J segment 7 bases; nucleotides outside the gene matches: 5. CDR3 length: 14 amino acids. The CDR3 sequence: CASSWTGLGEKLFF. CDR3 DNA: TGTGCCAGCAGTTGGACAGGGCTGGGTGAAAAACTGTTTTTT.

This chain uses TRBV11-3 with TRBJ2-1; 8 positions match TRBD2. This CDR3 comprises 16 residues. The V gene's germline CDR1 is SGHNT and CDR2 YENEEA. After removal of 1 base from V and 6 bases from J, the junction contained 8 bases not matched to a gene. CDR3 sequence reads: CASSLGGAGVGNEQFF. The DNA for the CDR3 is TGTGCCAGCAGCTTAGGGGGAGCGGGAGTAGGCAATGAGCAGTTCTTC.

The chain couples TRBV12-3 or TRBV12-4 to TRBJ1-5; D gene unclear. Trimming cost V 3 bases and J 7 bases, with 7 bases left between them. The CDR3 covers 12 residues. This CDR3 is CASSFPGQPQHF. DNA for the CDR3: TGTGCCAGCAGTTTCCCGGGGCAGCCCCAGCATTTT.

The chain links TRBV30 to TRBJ2-5; the D is unclear. CDR3 length equals 13 residues. Germline V gene lookup returns CDR1 GTSNPN and CDR2 SVGIG (reference sequence). Trimming stripped 2 bases from V and 5 bases from J, with 12 bases between. The CDR3 loop reads CAWSKRSGETQYF. CDR3 DNA sequence: TGTGCCTGGAGTAAACGGAGTGGGGAGACCCAGTACTTC.

This chain connects TRBV30 to TRBJ2-7; possible D gene TRBD1, 6 bases. The CDR3 length is 14 residues. Germline V CDR1 and CDR2: GTSNPN, SVGIG (reference sequence). The V and J ends lost 4 bases and 0 bases respectively, with 13 bases between them. DNA of the CDR3: TGTGCCTGGAACCCCCAGGGGATCTCCTACGAGCAGTACTTC. As protein: CAWNPQGISYEQYF.

The V and J genes are TRBV6-1 and TRBJ2-7; the D gene is possibly TRBD1 (5 bases). Trimming removed 1 base from V and 3 bases from J, with 10 bases in between. Germline loops: CDR1 MNHNS, CDR2 SASEGT. The CDR3 runs to 14 residues. The CDR3 protein is CASSEDFRDYEQYF. Written as DNA, the CDR3 is TGTGCCAGCAGTGAAGATTTCAGGGACTACGAGCAGTACTTC.